This T cell receptor beta chain comes out of a study of cytomegalovirus exposure and HLA in healthy donors. This CDR3 is 14 amino acids long. Trimming pared 3 bases from V and 4 bases from J, leaving 13 bases between. Germline V lookup: CDR1 SGHRS, CDR2 YFSETQ. Both 60 Vbeta primers and 13 Jbeta primers went into the PCR. Measured with immunoSEQ multiplex PCR; TCRdb has only the in-frame clones, and not every one. Among about 230,000 clones listed, more than 85% were seen once. The clonotype originates from a woman aged 18-29 years in good health and CMV-seronegative. The rearrangement links TRBV5-1 to TRBJ1-1, with D tentatively TRBD1 (6 bases). The sequencing sample was made of PBMCs. The CDR3 protein is CASSYSQGSTEAFF. The CDR3 DNA sequence: TGCGCCAGCAGCTACTCACAGGGAAGCACTGAAGCTTTCTTT.